This section outlines one TCR beta chain sequence together with its context. This sample is part of a study of blood T cell repertoires in COVID-19. Turning to the study itself: Italy, Spain and the United States were the sources of the convalescent and acute COVID-19 samples. In each case, the material was cDNA or gDNA derived from T cells, B-cell-depleted T cells, or PBMCs.

Per the study methods: Researchers report that nucleated cell counts were estimated from reference gene primer amplification. Data came from immunoSEQ multiplex PCR; TCRdb stores just in-frame clones and leaves some out. V and J calls and clone size are copied from that table; D and trimming were computed from the DNA. Of 120,000 or so clones in the sample, about 86% are singletons; the top ten hold 3.5% to 4%. V was clipped by 0 bases and J by 0 bases, with 6 bases between them. CDR3 length equals 15 residues. The germline V gene encodes CDR1 KGHSH and CDR2 LQKENI. The rearrangement links TRBV18 to TRBJ2-1; TRBD2 is a possible D gene (5 bases). The specimen sequenced was peripheral blood. The receptor comes from a woman aged 45-65 years with acute or convalescent COVID-19. The CDR3 loop is CASSPPGSSYNEQFF. CDR3 coding DNA: TGTGCCAGCTCACCACCGGGGAGCTCCTACAATGAGCAGTTCTTC.